The clone carrying this T cell receptor beta chain has a count of ten or more. Its matching antigen is unknown. TCR beta VDJ and CDR3 were profiled, and genomic DNA was the template. MiXCR, run by TCRdb on the reads, gives a single entry per CDR3 protein. Here the sample spans about 180,000 distinct CDR3 sequences, approximately 45% being singletons. The sample comes from a study of CD8+CD57+ T cells in acquired aplastic anemia. Overall study context: Recorded DNA amounts for sorted CD4+ and CD8+ cells had an average of 3.2 ug. Study-wide results and caveats: Between the patient and control groups, CD8+ Simpson's diversity did not differ significantly. It was found that roughly 29 CD8+ CDR3 sequences were shared between patients and controls.

Material: sorted CD4+, CD8+, or CD8+CD57+ T cells (not recorded which) from PBMCs. The source is a human donor in good health.

CDR3 sequence: CSASPGVGNQPQHF. The CDR3 DNA follows: TGCAGTGCTAGCCCGGGGGTCGGCAATCAGCCCCAGCATTTT. The chain couples TRBV20-1 to TRBJ1-5, with TRBD1 as a possible D gene (5 bases). The CDR3 is made up of 14 amino acids. Germline CDR1 is DFQATT and CDR2 is SNEGSKA (reference sequence). The germline V and J ends were trimmed by 3 bases and 2 bases, with 11 bases remaining between them.